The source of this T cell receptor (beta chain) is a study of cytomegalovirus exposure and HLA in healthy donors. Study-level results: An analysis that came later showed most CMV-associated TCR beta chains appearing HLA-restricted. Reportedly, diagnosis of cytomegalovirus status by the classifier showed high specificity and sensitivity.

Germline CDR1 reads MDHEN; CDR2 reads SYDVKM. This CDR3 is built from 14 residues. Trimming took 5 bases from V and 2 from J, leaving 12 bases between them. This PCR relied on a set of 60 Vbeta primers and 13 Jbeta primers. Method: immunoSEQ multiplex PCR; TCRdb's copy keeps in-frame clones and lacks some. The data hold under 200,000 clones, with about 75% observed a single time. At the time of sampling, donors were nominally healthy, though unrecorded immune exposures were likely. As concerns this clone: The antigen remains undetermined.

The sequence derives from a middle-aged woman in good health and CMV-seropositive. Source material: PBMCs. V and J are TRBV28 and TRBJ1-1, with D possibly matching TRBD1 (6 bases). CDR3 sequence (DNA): TGTGCCAGCAGTCCTCTGACAGGAAACACTGAAGCTTTCTTT. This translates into CASSPLTGNTEAFF.